A selection of T cell receptor beta chains follows, all from one sample in a study of PD-1 blockade in classical Hodgkin lymphoma. Clones were sequenced by immunoSEQ multiplex PCR, and TCRdb holds only the in-frame ones, with some missing. The sample holds about 28,000 clones, roughly 71% seen once. The sample was peripheral blood mononuclear cells (PBMCs), taken before the second cycle of nivolumab. These receptors were collected from a human donor with classical Hodgkin lymphoma. Each CDR3 is given with its conserved first and last residue. D genes are given only for firm matches.

D gene	V gene	J gene	CDR3 protein
TRBD1	TRBV7-2	TRBJ2-2	CASSPTGVTGELFF
.	TRBV7-9	TRBJ2-1	CASSGGVYNEQFF
.	TRBV27	TRBJ2-7	CASSDSNYEQYF
.	TRBV5-1	TRBJ1-2	CASSRGESGYTF
.	TRBV7-2	TRBJ2-7	CASRGANYEQYF
.	TRBV28	TRBJ2-7	CASSSYRSYEQYF
.	TRBV27	TRBJ1-1	CASSFLRGPTEAFF
TRBD2	TRBV7-2	TRBJ2-7	CASSFTSGNTYEQYF
.	TRBV19	TRBJ1-1	CASSIIGTEAFF
.	TRBV6-6	TRBJ2-5	CASKSQGETQYF
.	TRBV6-1	TRBJ1-6	CASSESTHGLLLHF
TRBD1	TRBV6-6	TRBJ2-1	CASSLDRVVNEQFF
.	TRBV6-1	TRBJ1-4	CASSEAVKGRLGGEKLFF
TRBD2	TRBV6-4	TRBJ2-1	CASSLAGARFNEQFF
.	TRBV5-1	TRBJ2-7	CASRRGPYEQYF
.	TRBV6-5	TRBJ1-3	CASSSDIGNTIYF
.	TRBV7-2	TRBJ2-5	CASSLGLDAQGTQYF
.	TRBV18	TRBJ1-5	CASSPPDSRANQPQHF
.	TRBV6-1	TRBJ1-1	CASRWGNTEAFF
.	TRBV19	TRBJ2-1	CASSFLEGEQFF
.	TRBV7-2	TRBJ1-1	CASSLDRMVVEAFF
.	TRBV6-6	TRBJ2-7	CASSYSLSARPYEQYF
.	TRBV2	TRBJ2-3	CASSETVTSTDTQYF
.	TRBV11-2	TRBJ2-5	CASSPGGAPQETQYF